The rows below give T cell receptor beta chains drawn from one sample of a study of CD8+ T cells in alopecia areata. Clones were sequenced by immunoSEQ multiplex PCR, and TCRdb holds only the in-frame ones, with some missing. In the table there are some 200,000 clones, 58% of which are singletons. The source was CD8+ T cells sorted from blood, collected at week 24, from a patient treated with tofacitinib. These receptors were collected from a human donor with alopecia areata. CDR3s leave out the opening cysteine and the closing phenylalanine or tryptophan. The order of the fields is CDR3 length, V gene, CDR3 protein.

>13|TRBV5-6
ASSLGTGGNQPQH
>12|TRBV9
ASSPSGQGSEQY
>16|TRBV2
ASRKGLITGISNQPQH
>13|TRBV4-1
ASSQATGASYEQY
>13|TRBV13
ASSLGGPSNTEAF
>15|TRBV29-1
SVEWLTGRKDQETQY
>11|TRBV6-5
ASSGAGSQPQH
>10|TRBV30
AWSDRGDEQF
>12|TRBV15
ATSDDSRVETQH
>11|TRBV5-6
ASSSSGENIQY
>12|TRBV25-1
ASGNRGSTDTQY
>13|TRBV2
ASSEWTSGTYEQY
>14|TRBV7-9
ASSGRQGNYQETQY
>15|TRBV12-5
ASGSPGSYVFTGELF
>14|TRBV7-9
ASSPRERSSYNEQF
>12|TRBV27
ASSPIRGSYEQY
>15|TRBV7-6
ASSLAGTSGPTDTQY
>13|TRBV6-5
ASSYSGQESEKLF
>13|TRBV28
ASSHPGQGAYEQY
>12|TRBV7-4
ASSSGTVNTEAF
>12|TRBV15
ATSRRGQGAGYT
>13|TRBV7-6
ASSPNPRGVDEQF
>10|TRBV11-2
ASSFQGNEQF
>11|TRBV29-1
SGRDSYTGELF
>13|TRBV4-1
ASSQEAGRNEKLF
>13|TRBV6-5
ASSRTSGGLNEQF
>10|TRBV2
ASTRPSYEQY
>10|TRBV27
ASWEGGNEQF
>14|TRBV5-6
ASSISPGTGEETQY